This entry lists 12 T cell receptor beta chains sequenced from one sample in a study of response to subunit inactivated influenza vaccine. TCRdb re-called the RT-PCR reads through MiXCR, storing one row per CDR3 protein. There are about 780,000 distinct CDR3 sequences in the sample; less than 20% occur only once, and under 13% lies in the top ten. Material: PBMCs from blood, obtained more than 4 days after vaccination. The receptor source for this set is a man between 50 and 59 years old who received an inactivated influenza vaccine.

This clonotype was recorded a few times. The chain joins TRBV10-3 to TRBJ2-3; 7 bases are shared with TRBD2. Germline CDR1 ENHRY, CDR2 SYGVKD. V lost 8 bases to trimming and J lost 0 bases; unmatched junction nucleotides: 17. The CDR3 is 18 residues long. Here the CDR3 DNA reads TGTGCCATCCGACCGGGCGGGGGAACTTTTGTAAGCACAGATACGCAGTATTTT. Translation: CAIRPGGGTFVSTDTQYF.

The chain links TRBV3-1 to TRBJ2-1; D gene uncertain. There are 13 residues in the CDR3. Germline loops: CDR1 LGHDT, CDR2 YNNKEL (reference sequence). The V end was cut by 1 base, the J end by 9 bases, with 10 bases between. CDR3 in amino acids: CASSQGYYGEQFF. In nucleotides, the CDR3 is TGTGCCAGCAGCCAAGGGTACTACGGTGAGCAGTTCTTC.

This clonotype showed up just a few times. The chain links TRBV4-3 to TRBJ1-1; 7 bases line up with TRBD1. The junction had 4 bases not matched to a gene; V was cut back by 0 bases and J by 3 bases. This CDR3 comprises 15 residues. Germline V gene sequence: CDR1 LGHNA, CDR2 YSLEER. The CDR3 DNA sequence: TGCGCCAGCAGCCAAGACAGACAGGGTTACACTGAAGCTTTCTTT. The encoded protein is CASSQDRQGYTEAFF.

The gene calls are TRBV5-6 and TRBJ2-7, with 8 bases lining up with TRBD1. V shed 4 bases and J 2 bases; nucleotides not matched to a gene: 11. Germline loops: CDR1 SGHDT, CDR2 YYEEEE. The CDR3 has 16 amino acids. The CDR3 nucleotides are TGTGCCAGCAGCGTCACTCGGGACAGGTACACCTACGAGCAGTACTTC. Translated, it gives CASSVTRDRYTYEQYF.

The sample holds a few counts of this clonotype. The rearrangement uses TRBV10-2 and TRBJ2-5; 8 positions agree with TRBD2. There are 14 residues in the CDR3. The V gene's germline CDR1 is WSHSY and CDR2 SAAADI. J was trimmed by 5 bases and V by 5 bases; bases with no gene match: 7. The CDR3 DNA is TGCGCCAGCAGTCCCGGTAGCGGGACTGAGACCCAGTACTTC. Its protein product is CASSPGSGTETQYF.

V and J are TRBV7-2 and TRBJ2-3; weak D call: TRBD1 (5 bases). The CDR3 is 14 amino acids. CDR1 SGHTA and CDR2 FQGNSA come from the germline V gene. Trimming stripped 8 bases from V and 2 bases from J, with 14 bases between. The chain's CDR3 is CASSARANTDTQYF. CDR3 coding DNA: TGTGCCAGCTCAGCCAGGGCGAACACAGATACGCAGTATTTT.

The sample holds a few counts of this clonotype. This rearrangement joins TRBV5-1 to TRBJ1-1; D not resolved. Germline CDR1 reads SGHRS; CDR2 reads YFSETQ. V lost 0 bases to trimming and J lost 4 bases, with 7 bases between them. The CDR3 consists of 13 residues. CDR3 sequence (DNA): TGCGCCAGCAGCTTGGCGGCCCTCACTGAAGCTTTCTTT. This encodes CASSLAALTEAFF.

CDR3 DNA: TGTGCCAGCAAATTATATCCCCAGTTAAACACTGAAGCTTTCTTT. This translates into CASKLYPQLNTEAFF. This chain joins TRBV6-1 and TRBJ1-1; no reliable D call. The V end was cut by 7 bases, the J end by 2 bases, with 17 bases between. The CDR3 covers 15 residues. From germline, CDR1 is MNHNS and CDR2 SASEGT.

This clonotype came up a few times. This CDR3 reads CSARDYRQGNEQFF. The CDR3 nucleotides are TGCAGTGCTAGAGATTACCGACAGGGTAATGAGCAGTTCTTC. The rearrangement uses TRBV20-1 and TRBJ2-1, with 7 positions matching TRBD1. This CDR3 is built from 14 residues. J was trimmed by 7 bases and V by 0 bases; bases with no gene match: 6. Germline V gene data show CDR1 as DFQATT and CDR2 as SNEGSKA (reference sequence).

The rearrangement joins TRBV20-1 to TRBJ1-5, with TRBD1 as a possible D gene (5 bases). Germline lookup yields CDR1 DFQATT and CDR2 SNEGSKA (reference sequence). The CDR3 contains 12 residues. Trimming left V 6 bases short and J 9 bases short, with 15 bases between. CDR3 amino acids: CSAREVPSPQHF. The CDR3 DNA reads TGCAGTGCCAGGGAGGTCCCATCGCCCCAGCATTTT.

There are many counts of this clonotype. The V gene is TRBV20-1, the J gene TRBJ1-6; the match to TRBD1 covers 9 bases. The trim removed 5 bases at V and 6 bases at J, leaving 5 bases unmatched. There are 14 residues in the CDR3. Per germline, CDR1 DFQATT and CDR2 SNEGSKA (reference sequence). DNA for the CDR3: TGCAGTGCTTTAGGGGACAGGGTTAATTCACCCCTCCACTTT. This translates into CSALGDRVNSPLHF.

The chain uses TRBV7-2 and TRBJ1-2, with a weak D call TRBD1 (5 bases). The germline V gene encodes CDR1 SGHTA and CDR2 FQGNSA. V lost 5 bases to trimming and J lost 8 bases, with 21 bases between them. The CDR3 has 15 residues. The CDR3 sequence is CASSPSGGRTGGYTF. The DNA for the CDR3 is TGTGCCAGCAGCCCTAGTGGGGGGAGGACGGGAGGCTACACCTTC.